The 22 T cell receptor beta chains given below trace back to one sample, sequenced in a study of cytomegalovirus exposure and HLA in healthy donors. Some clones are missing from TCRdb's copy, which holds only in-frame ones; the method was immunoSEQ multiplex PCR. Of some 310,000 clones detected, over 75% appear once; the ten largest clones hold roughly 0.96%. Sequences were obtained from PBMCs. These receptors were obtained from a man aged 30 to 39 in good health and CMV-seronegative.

CDR3 nucleotides: TGTGCCTGGAGCCCCGGGCAGGGAGGAGAGCAGTACTTC. Protein: CAWSPGQGGEQYF. The chain employs TRBV30 and TRBJ2-7; possible D gene TRBD2, 6 bases. The CDR3 spans 13 residues. The V gene's germline CDR1 is GTSNPN and CDR2 SVGIG (reference sequence). The V gene lost 3 bases and the J gene lost 7 bases, with 16 bases spanning the gap. The full variable domain, completed using reference TRBV30 and TRBJ2-7, is SQTIHQWPATLVQPVGSPLSLECTVEGTSNPNLYWYRQAAGRGLQLLFYSVGIGQISSEVPQNLSASRPQDRQFILSSKKLLLSDSGFYLCAWSPGQGGEQYFGPGTRLTVT.

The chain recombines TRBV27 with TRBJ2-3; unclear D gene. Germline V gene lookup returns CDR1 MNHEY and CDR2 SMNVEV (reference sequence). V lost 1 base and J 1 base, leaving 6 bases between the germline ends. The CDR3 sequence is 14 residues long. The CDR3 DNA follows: TGTGCCAGCAGTTTATTGTTCGGCACAGATACGCAGTATTTT. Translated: CASSLLFGTDTQYF.

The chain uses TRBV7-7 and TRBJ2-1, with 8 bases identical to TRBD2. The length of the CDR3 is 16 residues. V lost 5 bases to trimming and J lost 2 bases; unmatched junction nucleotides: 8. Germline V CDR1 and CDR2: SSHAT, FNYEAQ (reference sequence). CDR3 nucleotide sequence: TGTGCCAGCAGCCCCCAATTCGGGGGGGCCTACAATGAGCAGTTCTTC. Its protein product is CASSPQFGGAYNEQFF.

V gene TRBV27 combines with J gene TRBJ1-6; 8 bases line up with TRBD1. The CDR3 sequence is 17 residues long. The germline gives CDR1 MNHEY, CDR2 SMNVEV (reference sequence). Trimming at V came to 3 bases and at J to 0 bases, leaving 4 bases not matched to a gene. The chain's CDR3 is CASSFRTGISYNSPLHF. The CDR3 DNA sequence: TGTGCCAGCAGTTTTCGGACAGGGATCTCCTATAATTCACCCCTCCACTTT.

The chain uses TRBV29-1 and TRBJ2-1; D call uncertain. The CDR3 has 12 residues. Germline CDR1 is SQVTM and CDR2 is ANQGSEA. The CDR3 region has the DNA TGCAGTTTTTTAGTTTCCTACAATGAGCAGTTCTTC. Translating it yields CSFLVSYNEQFF.

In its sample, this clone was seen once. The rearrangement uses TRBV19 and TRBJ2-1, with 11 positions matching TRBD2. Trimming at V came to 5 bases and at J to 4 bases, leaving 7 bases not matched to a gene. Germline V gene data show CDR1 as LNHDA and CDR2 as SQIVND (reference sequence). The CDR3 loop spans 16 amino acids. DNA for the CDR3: TGTGCCAGTAGTCCAAGACGACTAGCGGGGTACAATGAGCAGTTCTTC. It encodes CASSPRRLAGYNEQFF.

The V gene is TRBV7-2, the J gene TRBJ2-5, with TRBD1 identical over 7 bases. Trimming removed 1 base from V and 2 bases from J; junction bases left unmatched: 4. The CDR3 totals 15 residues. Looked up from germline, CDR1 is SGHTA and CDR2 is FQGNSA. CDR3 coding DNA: TGTGCCAGCAGCTTAGGCAGGGGGTTACAAGAGACCCAGTACTTC. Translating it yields CASSLGRGLQETQYF.

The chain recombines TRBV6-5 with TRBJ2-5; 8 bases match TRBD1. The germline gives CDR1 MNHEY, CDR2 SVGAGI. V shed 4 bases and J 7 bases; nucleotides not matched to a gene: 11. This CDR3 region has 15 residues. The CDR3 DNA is TGTGCCAGCAGTTGGACAGGGAATCCTGAAACGACCCAGTACTTC. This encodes CASSWTGNPETTQYF.

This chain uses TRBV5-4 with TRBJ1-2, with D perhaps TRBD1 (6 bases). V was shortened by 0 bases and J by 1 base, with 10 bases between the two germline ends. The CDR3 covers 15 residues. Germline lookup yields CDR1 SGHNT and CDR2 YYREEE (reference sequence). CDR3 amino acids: CASSLGGRDNYGYTF. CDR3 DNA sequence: TGTGCCAGCAGCTTGGGGGGGCGAGATAACTATGGCTACACCTTC.

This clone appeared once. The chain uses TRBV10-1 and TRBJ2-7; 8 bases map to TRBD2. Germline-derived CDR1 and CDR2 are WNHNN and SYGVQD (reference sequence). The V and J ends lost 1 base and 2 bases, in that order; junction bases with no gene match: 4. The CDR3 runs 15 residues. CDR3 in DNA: TGCGCCAGCAGTGAGTTACGCGGGAGGACCTACGAGCAGTACTTC. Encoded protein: CASSELRGRTYEQYF.

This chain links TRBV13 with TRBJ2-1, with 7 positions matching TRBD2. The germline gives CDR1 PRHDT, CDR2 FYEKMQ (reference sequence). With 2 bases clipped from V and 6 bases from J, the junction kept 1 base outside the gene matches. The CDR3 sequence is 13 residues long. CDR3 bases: TGTGCCAGCAGCTTATCTAGCGGCAATGAGCAGTTCTTC. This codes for CASSLSSGNEQFF.

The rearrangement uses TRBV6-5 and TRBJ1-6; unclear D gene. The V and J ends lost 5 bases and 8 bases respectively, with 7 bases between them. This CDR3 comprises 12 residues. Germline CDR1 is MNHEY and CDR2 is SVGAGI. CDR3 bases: TGTGCCAGCAGTGAGGGCTATTCACCCCTCCACTTT. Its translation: CASSEGYSPLHF.

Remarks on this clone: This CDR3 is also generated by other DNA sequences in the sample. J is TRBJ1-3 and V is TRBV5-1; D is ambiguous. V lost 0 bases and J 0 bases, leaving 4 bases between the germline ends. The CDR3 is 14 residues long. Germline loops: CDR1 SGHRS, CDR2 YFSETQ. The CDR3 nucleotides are TGCGCCAGCAGCTTGGCGAGCTCTGGAAACACCATATATTTT. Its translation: CASSLASSGNTIYF.

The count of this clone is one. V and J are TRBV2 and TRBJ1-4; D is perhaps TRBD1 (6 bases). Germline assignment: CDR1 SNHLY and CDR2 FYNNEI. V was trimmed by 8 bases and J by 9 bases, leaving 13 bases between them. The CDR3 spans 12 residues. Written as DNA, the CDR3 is TGTGCCAGCCGGGGCGGGGGCCAAAAACTGTTTTTT. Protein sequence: CASRGGGQKLFF.

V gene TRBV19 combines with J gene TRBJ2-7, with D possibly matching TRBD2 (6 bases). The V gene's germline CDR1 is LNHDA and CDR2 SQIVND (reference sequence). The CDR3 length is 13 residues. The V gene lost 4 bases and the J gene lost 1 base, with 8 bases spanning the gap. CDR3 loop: CASSKAGSYEQYF. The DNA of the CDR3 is TGTGCCAGTAGTAAGGCGGGATCCTACGAGCAGTACTTC.

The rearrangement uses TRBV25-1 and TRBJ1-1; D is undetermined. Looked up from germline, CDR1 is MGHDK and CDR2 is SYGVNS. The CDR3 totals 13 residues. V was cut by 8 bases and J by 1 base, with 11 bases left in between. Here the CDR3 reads CASRRGGNTEAFF. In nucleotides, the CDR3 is TGTGCCAGCCGCCGGGGAGGGAACACTGAAGCTTTCTTT. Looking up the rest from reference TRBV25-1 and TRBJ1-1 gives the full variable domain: EADIYQTPRYLVIGTGKKITLECSQTMGHDKMYWYQQDPGMELHLIHYSYGVNSTEKGDLSSESTVSRIRTEHFPLTLESARPSHTSQYLCASRRGGNTEAFFGQGTRLTVV.

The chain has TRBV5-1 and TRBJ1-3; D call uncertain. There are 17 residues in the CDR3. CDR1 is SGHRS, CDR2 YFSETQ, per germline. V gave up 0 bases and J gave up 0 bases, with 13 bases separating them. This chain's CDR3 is CASSLGGYTGSGNTIYF. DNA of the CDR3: TGCGCCAGCAGCTTGGGAGGTTATACGGGCTCTGGAAACACCATATATTTT.

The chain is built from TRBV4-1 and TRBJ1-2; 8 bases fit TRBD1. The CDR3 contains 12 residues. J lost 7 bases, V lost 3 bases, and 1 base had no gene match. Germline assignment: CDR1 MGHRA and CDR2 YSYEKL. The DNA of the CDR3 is TGCGCCAGCAGCCATGGACAGGGTGGCTACACCTTC. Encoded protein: CASSHGQGGYTF.

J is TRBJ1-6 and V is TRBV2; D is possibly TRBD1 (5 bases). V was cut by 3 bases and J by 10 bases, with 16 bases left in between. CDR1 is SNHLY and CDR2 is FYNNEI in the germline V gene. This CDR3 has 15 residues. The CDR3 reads CASSEQGWAYSPLHF. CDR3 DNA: TGTGCCAGCAGTGAGCAGGGTTGGGCGTACTCACCCCTCCACTTT.

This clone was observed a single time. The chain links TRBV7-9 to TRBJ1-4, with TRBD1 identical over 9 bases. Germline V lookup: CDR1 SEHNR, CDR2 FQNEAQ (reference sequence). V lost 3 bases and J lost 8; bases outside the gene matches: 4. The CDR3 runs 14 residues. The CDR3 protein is CASSFWTGEEKLFF. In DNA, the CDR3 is TGTGCCAGCAGCTTCTGGACAGGGGAAGAAAAACTGTTTTTT.

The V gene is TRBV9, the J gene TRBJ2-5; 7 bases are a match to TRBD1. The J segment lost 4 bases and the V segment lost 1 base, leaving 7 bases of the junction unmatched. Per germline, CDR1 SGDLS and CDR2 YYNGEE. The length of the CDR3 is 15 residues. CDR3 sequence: CASSVSGGRGETQYF. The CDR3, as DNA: TGTGCCAGCAGCGTATCAGGGGGTAGGGGAGAGACCCAGTACTTC.

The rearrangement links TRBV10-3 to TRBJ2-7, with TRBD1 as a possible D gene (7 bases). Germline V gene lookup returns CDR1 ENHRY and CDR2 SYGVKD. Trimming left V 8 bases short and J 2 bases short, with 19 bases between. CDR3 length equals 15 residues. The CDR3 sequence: CAIGGTDQFPYEQYF. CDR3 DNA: TGTGCCATCGGGGGGACAGACCAATTTCCCTACGAGCAGTACTTC.